Listed here are 29 T cell receptor beta chains from one sample, sequenced in a study of shared clonotypes between healthy human individuals. Measured with immunoSEQ multiplex PCR; TCRdb has only the in-frame clones, and not every one. The data show under 1,900,000 clones, with 97% to 99% seen just once and 0.36% held by the top ten. The specimen sequenced was naive CD4+ T cells sorted from blood. The subset here: CD45RA+ positively selected. These receptors came from a young man in good health.

J is TRBJ2-3 and V is TRBV10-3, with 8 positions matching TRBD1. Germline lookup yields CDR1 ENHRY and CDR2 SYGVKD. Losses at the gene ends were 11 bases for V and 4 bases for J; bases not matched to a gene: 11. The CDR3 spans 14 residues. The CDR3 loop reads CAASGQGPPDTQYF. CDR3 in DNA: TGTGCCGCCAGTGGACAGGGACCCCCAGATACGCAGTATTTT.

The chain joins TRBV19 to TRBJ2-2, with D perhaps matching TRBD1 (5 bases). This CDR3 contains 15 residues. CDR1 LNHDA and CDR2 SQIVND come from the germline V gene (reference sequence). With 7 bases removed from V and 1 base from J, the gap between germline ends came to 13 bases. The CDR3 loop reads CASILNGQNTGELFF. The CDR3 nucleotides are TGTGCCAGTATCCTTAATGGACAGAACACCGGGGAGCTGTTTTTT. The full variable domain, in which reference TRBV19 and TRBJ2-2 provide the parts outside the CDR3, is DGGITQSPKYLFRKEGQNVTLSCEQNLNHDAMYWYRQDPGQGLRLIYYSQIVNDFQKGDIAEGYSVSREKKESFPLTVTSAQKNPTAFYLCASILNGQNTGELFFGEGSRLTVL.

This chain links TRBV29-1 with TRBJ2-2, with D perhaps TRBD1 or TRBD2 (5 bases each). V was shortened by 7 bases and J by 0 bases, with 12 bases between the two germline ends. This CDR3 has 14 residues. Germline V lookup: CDR1 SQVTM, CDR2 ANQGSEA. This CDR3 reads CSATRTPNTGELFF. The CDR3 DNA follows: TGCAGCGCAACTAGGACACCGAACACCGGGGAGCTGTTTTTT.

J is TRBJ1-1 and V is TRBV29-1, with 7 bases aligning to TRBD1. V was clipped by 5 bases and J by 0 bases; unmatched bases: 6. Germline assignment: CDR1 SQVTM and CDR2 ANQGSEA. The CDR3 totals 14 residues. The CDR3 nucleotides are TGCAGCGTTATGGGACAGTACATGAACACTGAAGCTTTCTTT. Translated: CSVMGQYMNTEAFF.

This clone was recorded once. V gene TRBV6-5 combines with J gene TRBJ1-5; D unclear. Per the germline V gene, CDR1 is MNHEY and CDR2 is SVGAGI. Deletions cut 0 bases from V and 4 bases from J, with 4 bases between. The CDR3 spans 13 residues. The CDR3: CASSYSMNQPQHF. The CDR3 nucleotides read TGTGCCAGCAGTTACTCGATGAATCAGCCCCAGCATTTT.

The chain recombines TRBV7-7 with TRBJ2-3, with TRBD1 as a possible D gene (6 bases). Trimming took off 1 base at V and 0 bases at J, with 11 bases between the two ends. The CDR3 covers 16 residues. Germline CDR1 reads SSHAT; CDR2 reads FNYEAQ (reference sequence). CDR3 sequence reads: CASSLGAGASTDTQYF. Written as DNA, the CDR3 is TGTGCCAGCAGCTTAGGGGCAGGGGCTAGCACAGATACGCAGTATTTT.

The chain recombines TRBV18 with TRBJ2-2; TRBD2 matches at 9 bases. V lost 6 bases and J lost 1; bases outside the gene matches: 12. The CDR3 runs 18 residues. The germline V gene has CDR1 KGHSH and CDR2 LQKENI. CDR3 sequence: CASSPELSGSGNTGELFF. The DNA for the CDR3 is TGTGCCAGCTCCCCGGAGCTTAGCGGGAGCGGGAACACCGGGGAGCTGTTTTTT.

The chain recombines TRBV5-6 with TRBJ1-1; D ambiguous. CDR3 length: 14 residues. Germline V gene lookup returns CDR1 SGHDT and CDR2 YYEEEE. V lost 2 bases to trimming and J lost 1 base, with 9 bases between them. The CDR3: CASSFGRGNTEAFF. The CDR3 DNA reads as TGTGCCAGCAGCTTTGGGAGAGGGAACACTGAAGCTTTCTTT.

The rearrangement uses TRBV2 and TRBJ2-1; 7 bases match TRBD2. Looked up from germline, CDR1 is SNHLY and CDR2 is FYNNEI. There are 13 residues in the CDR3. V trimming: 6 bases; J trimming: 6 bases; junction bases outside the gene matches: 5. The CDR3 protein is CASRVPSGNEQFF. The CDR3 coding sequence is TGTGCCAGCAGGGTCCCTAGCGGCAATGAGCAGTTCTTC.

This clone showed up just once. The chain recombines TRBV9 with TRBJ2-5; D is tentatively TRBD1 or TRBD2 (7 bases each). V lost 0 bases and J lost 3, with 12 bases in between. In germline, CDR1 is SGDLS, CDR2 YYNGEE. The CDR3 length is 15 residues. The CDR3: CASSVGGGGEETQYF. In nucleotides, the CDR3 is TGTGCCAGCAGCGTAGGGGGAGGGGGCGAAGAGACCCAGTACTTC. The full variable domain, in which reference TRBV9 and TRBJ2-5 provide the parts outside the CDR3, is DSGVTQTPKHLITATGQRVTLRCSPRSGDLSVYWYQQSLDQGLQFLIQYYNGEERAKGNILERFSAQQFPDLHSELNLSSLELGDSALYFCASSVGGGGEETQYFGPGTRLLVL.

V and J are TRBV7-9 and TRBJ2-5, with D tentatively TRBD1 (5 bases). From germline, CDR1 is SEHNR and CDR2 FQNEAQ (reference sequence). The CDR3 contains 14 residues. V dropped 5 bases and J dropped 5 bases, with 15 bases sitting between them. The CDR3 region is CASSRQFKDETQYF. The CDR3 region has the DNA TGTGCCAGCAGCCGACAGTTCAAGGACGAGACCCAGTACTTC.

V is TRBV5-1 and J is TRBJ2-7; D is perhaps TRBD2 (6 bases). The germline gives CDR1 SGHRS, CDR2 YFSETQ. The ends were cut back, 3 bases at V and 1 base at J, with 11 bases in the middle. CDR3 length: 14 residues. This CDR3 reads CASSSGLRSYEQYF. The DNA for the CDR3 is TGCGCCAGCAGCTCGGGACTGCGGTCCTACGAGCAGTACTTC.

This clone was observed once. V and J are TRBV4-1 and TRBJ2-7; D gene ambiguous. The CDR3 runs to 15 residues. Trimming pared 1 base from V and 0 bases from J, leaving 10 bases between. Germline lookup yields CDR1 MGHRA and CDR2 YSYEKL. CDR3 loop: CASSQAAIASYEQYF. The CDR3 region has the DNA TGCGCCAGCAGCCAAGCAGCTATAGCCTCCTACGAGCAGTACTTC.

J is TRBJ2-4 and V is TRBV11-2, with a possible D match to TRBD1 (6 bases). The CDR3 consists of 16 residues. V lost 4 bases and J 3 bases, leaving 16 bases between the germline ends. Germline V gene sequence: CDR1 SGHAT, CDR2 FQNNGV. The CDR3 spells CASSSYRAPDKNIQYF. CDR3 nucleotide sequence: TGTGCCAGCAGCTCTTACAGGGCGCCGGACAAAAACATTCAGTACTTC.

This chain links TRBV30 with TRBJ2-7, with 10 bases lining up with TRBD2. Germline values: CDR1 GTSNPN, CDR2 SVGIG (reference sequence). The CDR3 has 13 residues. Losses at the gene ends were 6 bases for V and 5 bases for J; bases not matched to a gene: 7. The CDR3 coding sequence is TGTGCCTGTGAGCGGGAGGGCCAAAACGAGCAGTACTTC. Its translation: CACEREGQNEQYF. The full variable domain, its missing parts supplied by reference TRBV30 and TRBJ2-7, is SQTIHQWPATLVQPVGSPLSLECTVEGTSNPNLYWYRQAAGRGLQLLFYSVGIGQISSEVPQNLSASRPQDRQFILSSKKLLLSDSGFYLCACEREGQNEQYFGPGTRLTVT.

This chain connects TRBV20-1 to TRBJ1-2, with D tentatively TRBD1 (5 bases). V lost 2 bases, J lost 8 bases, and 9 bases lay in between. Per the germline V gene, CDR1 is DFQATT and CDR2 is SNEGSKA (reference sequence). The CDR3 has 11 amino acids. The CDR3 sequence: CSARRGYGYTF. CDR3 in DNA: TGCAGTGCTAGACGGGGCTACGGCTACACCTTC.

V usage is TRBV11-2 and J usage is TRBJ2-7; D assignment may be TRBD1 or TRBD2 (6 bases each). Trimming took off 1 base at V and 2 bases at J, with 21 bases between the two ends. Looked up from germline, CDR1 is SGHAT and CDR2 is FQNNGV. The CDR3 sequence is 18 residues long. This CDR3 is CASSLVHFGGGFTYEQYF. Here the CDR3 DNA reads TGTGCCAGCAGCTTAGTTCACTTTGGAGGGGGATTCACCTACGAGCAGTACTTC.

The V and J genes are TRBV18 and TRBJ2-1; D is ambiguous. The CDR3 is 16 amino acids. Germline values: CDR1 KGHSH, CDR2 LQKENI. V was shortened by 2 bases and J by 1 base, with 12 bases between the two germline ends. The CDR3 here is CASSPMGFTSYNEQFF. As DNA, the CDR3 is TGTGCCAGCTCACCAATGGGCTTCACTTCCTACAATGAGCAGTTCTTC. The whole variable domain, filled in from reference TRBV18 and TRBJ2-1, reads NAGVMQNPRHLVRRRGQEARLRCSPMKGHSHVYWYRQLPEEGLKFMVYLQKENIIDESGMPKERFSAEFPKEGPSILRIQQVVRGDSAAYFCASSPMGFTSYNEQFFGPGTRLTVL.

CDR3 amino acids: CASSVSGGGLYEQYF. In nucleotides, the CDR3 is TGTGCCAGCAGTGTGTCAGGGGGCGGCCTGTACGAGCAGTACTTC. The chain recombines TRBV28 with TRBJ2-7; 8 bases align to TRBD1. Germline assignment: CDR1 MDHEN and CDR2 SYDVKM. V shed 5 bases and J 4 bases; nucleotides not matched to a gene: 10. CDR3 length: 15 residues.

This sequence joins TRBV19 and TRBJ1-2, with D uncertain. The CDR3 contains 14 residues. V was clipped by 3 bases and J by 9 bases, with 17 bases between them. Germline values: CDR1 LNHDA, CDR2 SQIVND (reference sequence). CDR3 sequence: CASSITDRSESYTF. CDR3 DNA sequence: TGTGCCAGTAGTATTACAGACCGTTCTGAGAGCTACACCTTC.

The chain joins TRBV4-3 to TRBJ2-3; D ambiguous. V was shortened by 1 base and J by 4 bases, with 6 bases between the two germline ends. CDR1 LGHNA and CDR2 YSLEER come from the germline V gene. The CDR3 has 13 residues. This CDR3 is CASSQVLADTQYF. CDR3 nucleotide sequence: TGCGCCAGCAGCCAAGTCCTCGCAGATACGCAGTATTTT.

V and J are TRBV5-6 and TRBJ2-1, with D perhaps matching TRBD2 (6 bases). Trimming left V 2 bases short and J 7 bases short, with 13 bases between. The CDR3 is 14 residues long. The germline V gene encodes CDR1 SGHDT and CDR2 YYEEEE. The CDR3 loop is CASSFREPSNEQFF. The CDR3 nucleotides are TGTGCCAGCAGCTTTCGGGAGCCGAGTAATGAGCAGTTCTTC.

Worth noting for this clone: The junction departs from the called germline gene at one end, perhaps through a read error. The chain employs TRBV30 and TRBJ2-7; 7 positions match TRBD1. Per the germline V gene, CDR1 is GTSNPN and CDR2 is SVGIG (reference sequence). This CDR3 has 11 residues. This CDR3 is CAWSVLDRPHF. DNA for the CDR3: TGTGCCTGGAGTGTACTGGACAGGCCCCACTTC.

This clone was seen once. The chain recombines TRBV10-3 with TRBJ2-7; 7 bases are a match to TRBD1. Trimming at V came to 7 bases and at J to 3 bases, leaving 18 bases not matched to a gene. This CDR3 comprises 17 residues. Per the germline V gene, CDR1 is ENHRY and CDR2 is SYGVKD. Here the CDR3 DNA reads TGTGCCATCACCGCACTGCTCGTCTGGGACAGTCGCTACGAGCAGTACTTC. Translated: CAITALLVWDSRYEQYF.

J is TRBJ2-6 and V is TRBV29-1, with no clear D. The germline V and J ends were trimmed by 5 bases and 0 bases, with 14 bases remaining between them. This CDR3 contains 16 residues. Germline V gene sequence: CDR1 SQVTM, CDR2 ANQGSEA. The CDR3 region is CSVPPPGVSGANVLTF. CDR3 sequence (DNA): TGCAGCGTTCCGCCCCCAGGAGTCTCTGGGGCCAACGTCCTGACTTTC.

CDR3 protein: CASSLAGQGMNTEAFF. CDR3 DNA: TGTGCCAGCAGCTTAGCCGGACAGGGGATGAACACTGAAGCTTTCTTT. This chain links TRBV7-8 with TRBJ1-1, with 9 bases that match TRBD1. CDR3 length: 16 residues. The ends lost 0 bases at V and 0 bases at J; junction bases unmatched: 2. The germline CDR1 and CDR2 sequences are SGHVS and FQNEAQ.

The V gene is TRBV5-6, the J gene TRBJ1-4; no clear D gene. CDR1 SGHDT and CDR2 YYEEEE come from the germline V gene. The CDR3 is 14 amino acids. V was cut by 1 base and J by 8 bases, with 12 bases left in between. DNA of the CDR3: TGTGCCAGCAGCTTGTTACGGCCCCCGGAAAAACTGTTTTTT. Translated, it gives CASSLLRPPEKLFF.

The genes are TRBV7-6 and TRBJ2-1, with 9 nucleotides matching TRBD1. This CDR3 is built from 17 residues. The junction had 18 bases not matched to a gene; V was cut back by 6 bases and J by 9 bases. CDR1 SGHVS and CDR2 FNYEAQ come from the germline V gene. The DNA for the CDR3 is TGTGCCAGCAGTTTTATTCCGGGACAGGGAACCAGACGTGAGCAGTTCTTC. Its translation: CASSFIPGQGTRREQFF.

The rearrangement uses TRBV7-2 and TRBJ2-2; TRBD2 aligns across 10 bases. The CDR3 spans 14 residues. Germline V gene data show CDR1 as SGHTA and CDR2 as FQGNSA. The J segment lost 5 bases and the V segment lost 7 bases, leaving 4 bases of the junction unmatched. The CDR3 coding sequence is TGTGCCAGCATAAGAGCGGGAGGGACCGGGGAGCTGTTTTTT. It is translated as CASIRAGGTGELFF.